This T cell receptor beta chain emerged from a study of blood T cell repertoires in COVID-19. In the study's own analysis: For nucleated cells, counts were estimated from reference gene primer amplification. TCRdb keeps only in-frame clones here, not all; method: immunoSEQ multiplex PCR. V, J and clone size are taken as reported in that table, and D and trimming were inferred from the DNA itself. The sample includes 310,000 or so clones, roughly 85% of them seen just once. Germline loops: CDR1 KGHSH, CDR2 LQKENI. The CDR3 extends over 11 amino acids. The V end lost 4 bases, the J end lost 7 bases, and 4 bases lay between the germline ends. This clone has a single count. Distinct nucleotide sequences in the sample also encode this CDR3. Participants' own reports of clinical history determined their cohort assignment.

This receptor was obtained from a woman between 40 and 55 years old who had recovered from COVID-19. This sequence joins TRBV18 and TRBJ2-2; D is uncertain. Sequenced sample: PBMCs or T cells enriched from blood (not recorded which). The CDR3 protein is CASSRGGELFF. DNA of the CDR3: TGTGCCAGCTCACGAGGCGGGGAGCTGTTTTTT.